This T cell receptor (beta chain) was sequenced in a study of shared clonotypes between healthy human individuals. This clone showed up just once. The data were produced by immunoSEQ multiplex PCR, yet TCRdb's version contains in-frame clones alone and is incomplete. The repertoire consists of over 75,000 clones, with 60% to 75% occurring once and the leading ten covering about 50%. This CDR3 region has 16 residues. V gave up 0 bases and J gave up 2 bases, with 14 bases separating them. Germline assignment: CDR1 SEHNR and CDR2 FQNEAQ (reference sequence). The specimen sequenced was memory CD8+ T cells sorted from blood. The subset denotes: CD45RO+ cells pooled with CCR7-negative TemRA cells. The chain couples TRBV7-9 to TRBJ2-7; D gene ambiguous. This clonotype originated in a man aged 25-45 years in good health. CDR3 residues: CASSLAKGLEAYEQYF. The DNA of the CDR3 is TGTGCCAGCAGCTTAGCGAAGGGCCTTGAAGCCTACGAGCAGTACTTC.